This T cell receptor beta chain was recovered during a study of T cell responses to AZD1222 COVID-19 vaccine. Findings and caveats of the study: A mostly white British donor set with more females was recruited, and clonal diversity was possibly underestimated. Two AZD1222 doses significantly raised spike-specific TCR breadth and depth over controls.

Concerning this clone: Antigen unknown. The sample contains more than one DNA sequence encoding this CDR3.

The data were produced by immunoSEQ multiplex PCR, yet TCRdb's version contains in-frame clones alone and is incomplete. The repertoire consists of under 200,000 clones, with around 94% occurring once and the leading ten covering about 3.5%. The sequences come from peripheral blood, collected 28 days after the second dose of the MenACWY control vaccine. This TCR derives from an adult who received the MenACWY meningococcal vaccine as a control.

For the CDR3, the DNA is TGTGCCAGCAGTTTAGCCAGGAACACTGAAGCTTTCTTT. It specifies CASSLARNTEAFF. V and J are TRBV12-3 or TRBV12-4 and TRBJ1-1; D remains ambiguous. Deletions cut 0 bases from V and 1 base from J, with 3 bases between. The CDR3 extends over 13 amino acids.